Detailed here is one TCR beta chain. The sample originates from a study of T cells in women clearing cervical HPV infection. In the study overall: Cases' blood sampling followed lesion detection by median roughly five months (90 to 200).

Average input was around 1,200 ng genomic DNA for immunoSEQ TCR beta CDR3 amplification. The protocol was immunoSEQ multiplex PCR, while the TCRdb copy is restricted to in-frame clones and leaves out a portion. The sample yields tens of thousands of clones, of which the top ten take up over 1.5%. This TCR was recovered from a woman between 18 and 75 years old with a cervical HPV16 infection that either progressed to CIN3+ or cleared (not recorded which). Sequencing input: blood buffy coat.

CDR3 amino acids: CSVRDSYNSPLFF. The CDR3 DNA, read in part, is TGCAGCGTGAGGGACTCCTATAATTCACCG. The J gene is TRBJ2-2, the V gene TRBV29-1; TRBD2 is a possible D gene (6 bases). Read data end 3 residues before the CDR3 end; the end is taken from the germline J gene. CDR3 length: 13 amino acids. Germline CDR1 reads SQVTM; CDR2 reads ANQGSEA.